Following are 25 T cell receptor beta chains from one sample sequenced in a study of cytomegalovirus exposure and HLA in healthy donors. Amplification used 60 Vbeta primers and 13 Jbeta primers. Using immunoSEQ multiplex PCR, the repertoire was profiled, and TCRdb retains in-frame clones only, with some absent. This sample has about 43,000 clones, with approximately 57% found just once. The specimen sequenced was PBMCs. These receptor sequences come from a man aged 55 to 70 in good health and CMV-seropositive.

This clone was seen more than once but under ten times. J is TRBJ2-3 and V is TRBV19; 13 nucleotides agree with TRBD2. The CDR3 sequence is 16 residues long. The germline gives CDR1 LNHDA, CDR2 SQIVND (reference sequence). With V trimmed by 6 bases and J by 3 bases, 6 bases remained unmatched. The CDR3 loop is CASRLAGGPSTDTQYF. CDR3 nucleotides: TGTGCCAGTAGACTAGCGGGAGGGCCCTCGACAGATACGCAGTATTTT.

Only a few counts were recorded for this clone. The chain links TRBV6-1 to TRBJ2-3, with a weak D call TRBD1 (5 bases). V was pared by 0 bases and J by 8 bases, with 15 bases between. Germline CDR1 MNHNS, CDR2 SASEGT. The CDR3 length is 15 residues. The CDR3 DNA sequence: TGTGCCAGCAGTGAAGCTGGGCAGGGCAGAGGTACGCAGTATTTT. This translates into CASSEAGQGRGTQYF.

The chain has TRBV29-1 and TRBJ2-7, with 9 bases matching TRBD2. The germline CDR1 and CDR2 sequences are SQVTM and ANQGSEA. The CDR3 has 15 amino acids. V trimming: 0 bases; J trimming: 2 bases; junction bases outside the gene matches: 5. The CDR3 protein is CSVEDRASGAYEQYF. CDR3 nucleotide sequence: TGCAGCGTTGAAGATCGGGCTAGCGGGGCCTACGAGCAGTACTTC.

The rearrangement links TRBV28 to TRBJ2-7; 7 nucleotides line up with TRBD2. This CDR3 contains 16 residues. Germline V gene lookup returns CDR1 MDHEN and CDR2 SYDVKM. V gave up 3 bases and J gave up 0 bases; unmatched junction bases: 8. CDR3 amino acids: CASSFRIAGHSYEQYF. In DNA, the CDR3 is TGTGCCAGCAGTTTCCGAATAGCGGGTCACTCCTACGAGCAGTACTTC.

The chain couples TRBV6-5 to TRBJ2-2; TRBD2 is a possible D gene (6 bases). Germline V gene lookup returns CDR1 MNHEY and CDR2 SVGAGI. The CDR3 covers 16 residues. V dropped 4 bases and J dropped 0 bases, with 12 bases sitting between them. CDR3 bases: TGTGCCAGCAGTTCCCCCGGGACTTCGAACACCGGGGAGCTGTTTTTT. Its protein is CASSSPGTSNTGELFF.

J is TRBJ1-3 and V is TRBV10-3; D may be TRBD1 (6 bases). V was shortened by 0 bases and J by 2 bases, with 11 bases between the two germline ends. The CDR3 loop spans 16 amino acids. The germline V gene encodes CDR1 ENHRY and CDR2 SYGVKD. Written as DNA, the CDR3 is TGTGCCATCAGTGAGTCGGCAGGGGTGGCTGGAAACACCATATATTTT. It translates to CAISESAGVAGNTIYF.

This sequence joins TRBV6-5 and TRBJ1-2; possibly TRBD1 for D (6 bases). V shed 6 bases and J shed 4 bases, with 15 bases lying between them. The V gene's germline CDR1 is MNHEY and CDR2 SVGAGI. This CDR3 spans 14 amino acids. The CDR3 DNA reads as TGTGCCAGCAGCCGAGATAGGGACATCTATGGCTACACCTTC. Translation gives CASSRDRDIYGYTF.

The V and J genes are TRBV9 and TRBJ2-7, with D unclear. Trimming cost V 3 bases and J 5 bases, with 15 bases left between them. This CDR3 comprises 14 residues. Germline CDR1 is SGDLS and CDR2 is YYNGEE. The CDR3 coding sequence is TGTGCCAGCAGCGCGGATCTCTACCGGGACGAGCAGTACTTC. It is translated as CASSADLYRDEQYF. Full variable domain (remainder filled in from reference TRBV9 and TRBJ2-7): DSGVTQTPKHLITATGQRVTLRCSPRSGDLSVYWYQQSLDQGLQFLIQYYNGEERAKGNILERFSAQQFPDLHSELNLSSLELGDSALYFCASSADLYRDEQYFGPGTRLTVT.

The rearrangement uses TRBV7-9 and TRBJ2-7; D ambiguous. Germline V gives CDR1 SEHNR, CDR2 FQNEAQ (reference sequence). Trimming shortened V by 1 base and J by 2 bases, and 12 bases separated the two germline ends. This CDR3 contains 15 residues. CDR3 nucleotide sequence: TGTGCCAGCAGCTTAGATCCCTCCCCTCCCTACGAGCAGTACTTC. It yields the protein CASSLDPSPPYEQYF.

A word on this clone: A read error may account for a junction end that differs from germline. CDR3 nucleotides: TGTTCCAGCGAGGCAGGGGCCACTGAAGCTTTCTTT. It codes for CSSEAGATEAFF. This sequence joins TRBV7-9 and TRBJ1-1; the D gene is possibly TRBD1 (6 bases). This CDR3 region has 12 residues. From germline, CDR1 is SEHNR and CDR2 FQNEAQ (reference sequence). Together with reference TRBV7-9 and TRBJ1-1, the CDR3 gives the full variable domain: DTGVSQNPRHKITKRGQNVTFRCDPISEHNRLYWYRQTLGQGPEFLTYFQNEAQLEKSRLLSDRFSAERPKGSFSTLEIQRTEQGDSAMYLCSSEAGATEAFFGQGTRLTVV.

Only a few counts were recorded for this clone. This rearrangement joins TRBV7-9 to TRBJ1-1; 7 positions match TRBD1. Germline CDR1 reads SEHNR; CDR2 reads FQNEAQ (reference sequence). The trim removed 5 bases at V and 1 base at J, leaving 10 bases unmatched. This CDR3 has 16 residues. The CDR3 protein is CASSAWDREPNTEAFF. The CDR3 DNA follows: TGTGCCAGCAGCGCCTGGGACAGAGAACCGAACACTGAAGCTTTCTTT.

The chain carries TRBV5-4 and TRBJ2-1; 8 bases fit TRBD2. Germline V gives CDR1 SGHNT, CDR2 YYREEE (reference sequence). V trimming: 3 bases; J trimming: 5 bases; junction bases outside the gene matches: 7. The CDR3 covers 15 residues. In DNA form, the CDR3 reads TGTGCCAGCAGCTCCCCAGGGACTAGAAACAATGAGCAGTTCTTC. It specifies CASSSPGTRNNEQFF.

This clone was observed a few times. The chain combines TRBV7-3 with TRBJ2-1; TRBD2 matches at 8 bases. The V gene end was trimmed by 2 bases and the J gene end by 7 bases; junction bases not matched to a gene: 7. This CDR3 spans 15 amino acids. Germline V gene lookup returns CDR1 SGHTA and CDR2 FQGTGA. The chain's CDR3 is CASSLGTRGVNEQFF. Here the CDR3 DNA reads TGTGCCAGCAGCTTAGGGACTAGGGGGGTGAATGAGCAGTTCTTC.

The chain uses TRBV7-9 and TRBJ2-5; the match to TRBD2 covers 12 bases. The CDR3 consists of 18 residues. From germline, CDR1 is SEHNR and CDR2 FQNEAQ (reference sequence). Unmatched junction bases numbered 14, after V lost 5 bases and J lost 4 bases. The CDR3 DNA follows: TGTGCCAGCAGCCCCAGAGATGGGACTAGCGGGTCCGGAGAGACCCAGTACTTC. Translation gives CASSPRDGTSGSGETQYF.

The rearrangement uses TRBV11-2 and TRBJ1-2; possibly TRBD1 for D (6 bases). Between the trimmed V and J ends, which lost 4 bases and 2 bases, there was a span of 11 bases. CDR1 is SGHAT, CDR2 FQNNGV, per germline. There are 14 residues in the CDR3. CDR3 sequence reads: CASSWTASNYGYTF. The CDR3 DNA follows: TGTGCCAGCAGCTGGACAGCTTCCAACTATGGCTACACCTTC.

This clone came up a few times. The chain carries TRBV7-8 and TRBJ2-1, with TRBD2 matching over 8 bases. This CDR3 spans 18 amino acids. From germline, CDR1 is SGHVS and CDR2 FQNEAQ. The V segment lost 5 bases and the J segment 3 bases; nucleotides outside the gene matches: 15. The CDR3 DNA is TGTGCCAGCAGCCATATATCCCCAGCGGGGGCTAACTACAATGAGCAGTTCTTC. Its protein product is CASSHISPAGANYNEQFF.

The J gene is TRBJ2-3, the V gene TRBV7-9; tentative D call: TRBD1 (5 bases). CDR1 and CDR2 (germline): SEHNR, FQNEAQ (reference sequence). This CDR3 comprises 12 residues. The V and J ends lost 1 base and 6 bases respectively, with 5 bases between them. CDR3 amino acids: CASSLEGDTQYF. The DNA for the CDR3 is TGTGCCAGCAGCTTAGAGGGGGATACGCAGTATTTT.

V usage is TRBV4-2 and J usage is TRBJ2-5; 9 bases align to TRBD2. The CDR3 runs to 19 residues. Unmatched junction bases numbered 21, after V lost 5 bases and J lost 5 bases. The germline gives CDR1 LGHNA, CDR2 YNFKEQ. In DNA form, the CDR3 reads TGTGCCAGCAGCTCCCGCGGGGCCTTAGCGGGAGTTAATCAGGAGACCCAGTACTTC. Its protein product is CASSSRGALAGVNQETQYF.

The CDR3 spells CASSQVNREGYTF. The CDR3 region has the DNA TGTGCCAGCAGCCAAGTCAACAGGGAGGGCTACACCTTC. The V gene is TRBV4-2, the J gene TRBJ1-2; perhaps TRBD1 as D (6 bases). The V gene's germline CDR1 is LGHNA and CDR2 YNFKEQ. V lost 1 base and J lost 8, with 11 bases in between. The CDR3 contains 13 residues.

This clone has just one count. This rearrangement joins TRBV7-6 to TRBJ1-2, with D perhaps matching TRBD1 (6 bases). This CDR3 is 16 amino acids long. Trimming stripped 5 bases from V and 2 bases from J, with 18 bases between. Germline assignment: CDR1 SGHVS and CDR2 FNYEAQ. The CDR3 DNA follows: TGTGCCAGCAGCCCGATTAGGACAGACCCGAACTATGGCTACACCTTC. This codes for CASSPIRTDPNYGYTF.

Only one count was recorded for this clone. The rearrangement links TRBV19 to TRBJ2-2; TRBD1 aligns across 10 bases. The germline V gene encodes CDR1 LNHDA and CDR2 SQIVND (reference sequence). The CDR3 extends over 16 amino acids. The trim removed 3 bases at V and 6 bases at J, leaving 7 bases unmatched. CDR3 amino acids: CASSMAKTGGAGELFF. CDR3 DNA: TGTGCCAGTAGTATGGCCAAGACAGGGGGCGCCGGGGAGCTGTTTTTT.

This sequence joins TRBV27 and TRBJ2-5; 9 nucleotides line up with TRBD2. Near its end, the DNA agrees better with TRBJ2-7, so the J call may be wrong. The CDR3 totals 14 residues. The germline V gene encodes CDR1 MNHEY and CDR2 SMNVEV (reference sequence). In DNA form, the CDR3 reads TGTGCCAGCAGATCCCCCTCGACTAGCGGCGAGCAGTACTTC. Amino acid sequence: CASRSPSTSGEQYF.

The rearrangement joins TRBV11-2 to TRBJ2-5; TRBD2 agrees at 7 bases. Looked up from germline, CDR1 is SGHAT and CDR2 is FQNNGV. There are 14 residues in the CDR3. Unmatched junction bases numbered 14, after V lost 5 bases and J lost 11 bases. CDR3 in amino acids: CASSPVGGSEEQYF. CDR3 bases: TGTGCCAGCAGCCCTGTGGGCGGGAGTGAGGAGCAGTACTTC.

CDR3 protein: CASSIPSGGYNEQFF. Written as DNA, the CDR3 is TGTGCCAGTAGTATCCCCAGCGGGGGGTACAATGAGCAGTTCTTC. The V gene is TRBV19, the J gene TRBJ2-1, with 9 bases aligning to TRBD2. This CDR3 has 15 residues. Germline trimming cut 3 bases from V and 4 bases from J; bases unmatched to any gene: 4. The germline V gene has CDR1 LNHDA and CDR2 SQIVND (reference sequence).

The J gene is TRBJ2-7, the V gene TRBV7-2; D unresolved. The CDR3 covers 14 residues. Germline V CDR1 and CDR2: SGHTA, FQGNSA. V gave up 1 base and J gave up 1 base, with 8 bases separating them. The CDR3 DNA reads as TGTGCCAGCAGCTTAGGCGGCCCTTCCTACGAGCAGTACTTC. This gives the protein CASSLGGPSYEQYF.